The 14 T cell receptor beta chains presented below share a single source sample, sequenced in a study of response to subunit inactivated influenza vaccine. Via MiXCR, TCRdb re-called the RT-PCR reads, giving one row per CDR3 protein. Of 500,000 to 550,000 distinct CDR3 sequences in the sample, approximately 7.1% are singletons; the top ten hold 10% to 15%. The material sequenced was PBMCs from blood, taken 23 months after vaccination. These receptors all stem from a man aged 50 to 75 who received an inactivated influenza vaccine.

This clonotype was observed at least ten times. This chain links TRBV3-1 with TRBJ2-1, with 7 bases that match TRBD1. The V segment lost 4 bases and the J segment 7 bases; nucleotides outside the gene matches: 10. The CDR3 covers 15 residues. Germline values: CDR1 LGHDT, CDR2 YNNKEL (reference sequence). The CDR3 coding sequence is TGTGCCAGCAGCCCCTCCTGGGACAGTCGAAATGAGCAGTTCTTC. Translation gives CASSPSWDSRNEQFF.

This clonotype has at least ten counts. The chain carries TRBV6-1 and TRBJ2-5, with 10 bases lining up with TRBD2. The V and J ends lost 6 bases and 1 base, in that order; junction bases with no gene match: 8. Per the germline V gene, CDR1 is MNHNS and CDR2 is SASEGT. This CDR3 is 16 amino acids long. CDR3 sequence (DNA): TGTGCCAGCAGCACTAGCGGGGCCTTGTTCCAAGAGACCCAGTACTTC. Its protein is CASSTSGALFQETQYF.

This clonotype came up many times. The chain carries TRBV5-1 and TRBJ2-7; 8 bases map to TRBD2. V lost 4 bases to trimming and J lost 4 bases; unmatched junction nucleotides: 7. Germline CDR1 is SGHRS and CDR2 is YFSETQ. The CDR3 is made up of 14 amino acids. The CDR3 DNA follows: TGCGCCAGCAGCCCCCGTCAGCGGGAGTACGAGCAGTACTTC. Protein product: CASSPRQREYEQYF.

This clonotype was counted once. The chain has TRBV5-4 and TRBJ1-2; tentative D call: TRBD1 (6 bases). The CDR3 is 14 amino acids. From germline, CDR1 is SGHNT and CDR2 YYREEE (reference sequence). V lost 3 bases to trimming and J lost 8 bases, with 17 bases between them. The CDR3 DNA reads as TGTGCCAGCAGCTCGGTCGCGGGGGCTCAGGGCTACACCTTC. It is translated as CASSSVAGAQGYTF.

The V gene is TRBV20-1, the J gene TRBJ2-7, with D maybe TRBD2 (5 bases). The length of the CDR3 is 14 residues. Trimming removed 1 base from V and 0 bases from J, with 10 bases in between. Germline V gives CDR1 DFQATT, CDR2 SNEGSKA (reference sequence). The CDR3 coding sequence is TGCAGTGCTAGAGCCCCGACTATCTCCTACGAGCAGTACTTC. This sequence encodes CSARAPTISYEQYF.

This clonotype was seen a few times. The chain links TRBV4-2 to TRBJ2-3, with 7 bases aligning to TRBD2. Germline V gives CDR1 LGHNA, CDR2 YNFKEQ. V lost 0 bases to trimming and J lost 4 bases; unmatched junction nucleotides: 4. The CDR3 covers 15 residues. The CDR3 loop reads CASSQEVLASDTQYF. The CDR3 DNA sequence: TGTGCCAGCAGCCAAGAGGTACTAGCGTCAGATACGCAGTATTTT.

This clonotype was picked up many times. The CDR3 is CASSYRQGTNTEAFF. The CDR3 DNA sequence: TGTGCCAGCAGCTACAGACAGGGAACGAACACTGAAGCTTTCTTT. The V gene is TRBV11-2, the J gene TRBJ1-1; 7 nucleotides line up with TRBD1. From germline, CDR1 is SGHAT and CDR2 FQNNGV. Trimming removed 4 bases from V and 1 base from J; junction bases left unmatched: 6. The CDR3 length is 15 residues.

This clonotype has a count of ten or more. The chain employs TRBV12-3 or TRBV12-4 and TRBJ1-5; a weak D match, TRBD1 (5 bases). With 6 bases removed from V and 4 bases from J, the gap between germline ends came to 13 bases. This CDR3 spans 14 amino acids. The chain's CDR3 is CASSWGSGNQPQHF. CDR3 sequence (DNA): TGTGCCAGCAGCTGGGGGTCAGGGAATCAGCCCCAGCATTTT.

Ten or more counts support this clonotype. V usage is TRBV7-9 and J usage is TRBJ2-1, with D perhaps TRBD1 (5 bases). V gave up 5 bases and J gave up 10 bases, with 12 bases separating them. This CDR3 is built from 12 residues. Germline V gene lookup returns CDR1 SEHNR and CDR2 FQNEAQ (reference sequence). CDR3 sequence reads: CASSPGGAEQFF. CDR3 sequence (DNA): TGTGCCAGCAGCCCAGGTGGGGCAGAGCAGTTCTTC.

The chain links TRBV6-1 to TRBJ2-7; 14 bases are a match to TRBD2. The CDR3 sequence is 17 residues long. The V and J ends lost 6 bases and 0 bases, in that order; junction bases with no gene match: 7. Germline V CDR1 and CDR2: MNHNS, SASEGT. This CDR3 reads CASRRTSGGTSSYEQYF. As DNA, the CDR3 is TGTGCCAGCAGGCGGACTAGCGGGGGGACTAGCTCCTACGAGCAGTACTTC.

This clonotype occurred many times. The DNA for the CDR3 is TGTGCCAGCAGTTTAGGCAGGGCGGGCTACGAGCAGTACTTC. Its translation: CASSLGRAGYEQYF. This sequence joins TRBV12-3 or TRBV12-4 and TRBJ2-7, with D perhaps TRBD1 or TRBD2 (5 bases each). The length of the CDR3 is 14 residues. The V and J ends lost 1 base and 3 bases respectively, with 10 bases between them.

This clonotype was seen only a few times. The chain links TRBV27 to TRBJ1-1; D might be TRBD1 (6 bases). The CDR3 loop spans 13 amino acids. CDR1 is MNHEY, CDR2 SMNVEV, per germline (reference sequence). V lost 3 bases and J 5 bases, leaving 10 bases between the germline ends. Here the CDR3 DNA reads TGTGCCAGCAGTTTTATGACAGGAACTGAAGCTTTCTTT. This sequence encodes CASSFMTGTEAFF.

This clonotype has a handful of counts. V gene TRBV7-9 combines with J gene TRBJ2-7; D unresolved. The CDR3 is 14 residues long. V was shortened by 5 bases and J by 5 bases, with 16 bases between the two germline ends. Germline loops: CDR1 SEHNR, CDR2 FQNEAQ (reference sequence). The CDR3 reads CASSPLTVLHEQYF. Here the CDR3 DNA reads TGTGCCAGCAGCCCCCTCACAGTTTTACACGAGCAGTACTTC.

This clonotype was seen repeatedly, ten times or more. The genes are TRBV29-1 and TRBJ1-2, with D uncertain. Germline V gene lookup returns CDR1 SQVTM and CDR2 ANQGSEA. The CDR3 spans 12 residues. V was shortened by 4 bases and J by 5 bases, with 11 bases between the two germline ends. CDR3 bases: TGCAGCGTTGCGGCAGGCCGGTATGGCTACACCTTC. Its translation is CSVAAGRYGYTF.